The table lists the clone carrying this T cell receptor beta chain with many counts. What it recognizes is unknown. This specimen comes from a study of T cell repertoires in cytomegalovirus infection. TCRdb analysed the reads with MiXCR anew, one entry per CDR3 protein. In the table there are under 850,000 distinct CDR3 sequences, 35% to 45% of which are singletons. Study observations and caveats: Cumulative public TCR beta family frequency identified carriers of CMV plus the relevant HLA.

The sample comprised PBMCs. This clonotype originated in a human donor in good health (CMV status not recorded). Some clones in this sample may be carry-over from other donors' samples.

The DNA of the CDR3 is TGTGCCACCAAGCCGGGACAGGGGGCGGATACGCAGTATTTT. This gives the protein CATKPGQGADTQYF. This chain connects TRBV7-2 to TRBJ2-3; 12 bases map to TRBD1. V shed 10 bases and J 6 bases; nucleotides not matched to a gene: 8. The CDR3 length is 14 residues. The germline V gene encodes CDR1 SGHTA and CDR2 FQGNSA.